Sequencing of this T cell receptor beta chain was carried out in a study of T-cell memory formation after mild COVID-19. TCRalpha and TCRbeta libraries used 5'RACE with constant-segment primers and UMIs. TCRdb redid the calling of the 5' RACE reads with MiXCR, one entry per CDR3 protein. The sample records tens of thousands of distinct CDR3 sequences, 6% to 6.5% being singletons. The germline V gene encodes CDR1 DFQATT and CDR2 SNEGSKA (reference sequence). The V and J ends lost 1 base and 0 bases respectively, with 9 bases between them. CDR3 length: 14 residues. Sequenced: PBMCs or a T cell subset sorted from them (not recorded which). V and J are TRBV20-1 and TRBJ1-1; a weak D match, TRBD1 (6 bases). This receptor was obtained from an adult who had mild COVID-19 (a few samples of this study predate the infection). Cell type and time point are not known. The CDR3 sequence is CSARVPGVNTEAFF. The CDR3 region has the DNA TGCAGTGCTAGAGTACCAGGGGTGAACACTGAAGCTTTCTTT.